A selection of T cell receptor beta chains follows, all from one sample in a study of CD8 T cells in ankylosing spondylitis. TCRdb fed the 5' RACE reads into MiXCR, producing one record per CDR3 protein. The data hold hundreds of thousands of distinct CDR3 sequences, with about 26% observed a single time. The sequencing input was blood, either unsorted or a sorted T cell fraction (not recorded which). The receptors originated from a male donor with ankylosing spondylitis or in good health (not recorded which). CDR3s include the opening cysteine and the closing phenylalanine or tryptophan. D genes are given only for firm matches. Clone size is given for some rows only: seen once, a few or many times, or a class if the clone is expanded.

V gene,D gene,J gene,clone size,CDR3 DNA,CDR3 protein
TRBV5-1,TRBD2,TRBJ2-3,NA,TGCGCCAGCAGCTTGGCCTTAGCGGGAGGAGCAGATACGCAGTATTTT,CASSLALAGGADTQYF
TRBV20-1,TRBD1,TRBJ1-6,NA,TGCAGTGCTACGGACAGGCAGAATTCACCCCTCCACTTT,CSATDRQNSPLHF
TRBV2,NA,TRBJ2-7,many,TGTGCCAGCAGTGCACGGACAGGAGGGCCTTCCGAGCAGTACTTC,CASSARTGGPSEQYF
TRBV5-5,NA,TRBJ2-7,few,TGTGCCAGCAGCTTGGGTAGAGCGTTCACCTCCTACGAGCAGTACTTC,CASSLGRAFTSYEQYF
TRBV20-1,TRBD2,TRBJ2-1,many,TGCAGTGCAAGGACTAGCGGGACGTATGAGCAGTTCTTC,CSARTSGTYEQFF
TRBV11-2,TRBD2,TRBJ2-5,many,TGTGCCAGCAGCCCACCCGGACTAGCGGGACCTGAGACCCAGTACTTC,CASSPPGLAGPETQYF
TRBV20-1,NA,TRBJ2-3,NA,TGCAGTGCTAGCTCCCCTTCATTGGATACGCAGTATTTT,CSASSPSLDTQYF
TRBV2,NA,TRBJ2-1,few,TGTGCCAGCACCAGCAATGAGCAGTTCTTC,CASTSNEQFF
TRBV20-1,TRBD1,TRBJ2-1,NA,TGCAGTGCGAGGGGGCTACGGGACGGAAACAATGAGCAGTTCTTC,CSARGLRDGNNEQFF
TRBV29-1,NA,TRBJ1-1,NA,TGCAGCGTAACAGGGTCGGTTGAAGCTTTCTTT,CSVTGSVEAFF
TRBV29-1,TRBD1,TRBJ2-2,many,TGCAGCGCAAGGGACAGGACCGCCGGGGAGCTGTTTTTT,CSARDRTAGELFF
TRBV29-1,NA,TRBJ2-7,NA,TGCAGCGTTACAGCGGCATCGTACGAGCAGTACTTC,CSVTAASYEQYF
TRBV7-8,NA,TRBJ2-7,NA,TGTGCCAGCAGCGAAGGAAAGAAAGGCTACGAGCAGTACTTC,CASSEGKKGYEQYF
TRBV15,TRBD2,TRBJ2-7,many,TGTGCCACCAGCAGGGGGGGGATTTACGAGCAGTACTTC,CATSRGGIYEQYF
TRBV20-1,TRBD1,TRBJ2-1,many,TGCAGTGCTTTGACAGGGGTGGAAGTCAATAAGCAGTTCTTC,CSALTGVEVNKQFF
TRBV2,NA,TRBJ2-1,many,TGTGCCAGCAGTGTAGGCAGGCCGTCCTACAATGAGCAGTTCTTC,CASSVGRPSYNEQFF
TRBV29-1,NA,TRBJ2-5,few,TGCAGCGTTGATCTTTACTTCTACCAAGAGACCCAGTACTTC,CSVDLYFYQETQYF
TRBV29-1,TRBD1,TRBJ1-1,NA,TGCAGCGGCCAGACAGGGAGGAACACTGAAGCTTTCTTT,CSGQTGRNTEAFF
TRBV5-1,NA,TRBJ2-7,many,TGCGCCAGCAGCCCGGGACACGGAAACGAGCAGTACTTC,CASSPGHGNEQYF
TRBV15,NA,TRBJ2-2,many,TGTGCCACCAGCAGAGAGGTCGGGGAGCTGTTTTTT,CATSREVGELFF
TRBV7-9,NA,TRBJ2-1,few,TGTGCCAGCAGTTTCCGACGAGGGGCTACATACAATGAGCAGTTCTTC,CASSFRRGATYNEQFF
TRBV20-1,TRBD1,TRBJ2-7,many,TGCAGTGCTAGAGCACCGGGACAGGGCACCTACGAGCAGTACTTC,CSARAPGQGTYEQYF
TRBV7-2,TRBD1,TRBJ2-3,many,TGTGCCAGCAGCCGAAGAGGGGGCGCAGATACGCAGTATTTT,CASSRRGGADTQYF
TRBV7-2,NA,TRBJ2-7,NA,TGTGCCAGCAGCGATAAGGCCGGGCCCTACGAGCAGTACTTC,CASSDKAGPYEQYF
TRBV12-3/TRBV12-4,TRBD1,TRBJ2-2,many,TGTGCCAGCAGTTCAAATCCCGGGACAGGGAGAATGGGCACCGGGGAGCTGTTTTTT,CASSSNPGTGRMGTGELFF
TRBV29-1,NA,TRBJ2-1,NA,TGCAGCGTTCGACAGACCCTATACAATGAGCAGTTCTTC,CSVRQTLYNEQFF
TRBV29-1,NA,TRBJ2-5,many,TGCAGCGTGGCAGTCGAGTACCAAGAGACCCAGTACTTC,CSVAVEYQETQYF
TRBV12-3/TRBV12-4,TRBD2,TRBJ2-7,many,TGTGCCAGCAGTTTATTCACTAGCGGCGAGCAGTACTTC,CASSLFTSGEQYF
TRBV10-3,TRBD2,TRBJ2-3,once,TGTGCCATCAGTGGAAAAGCGGGAGGGTCGACTAGCACAGATACGCAGTATTTT,CAISGKAGGSTSTDTQYF
TRBV20-1,TRBD1,TRBJ2-1,few,TGCAGTGCTTTTGGACAGGGGACGTACAATGAGCAGTTCTTC,CSAFGQGTYNEQFF
TRBV5-1,NA,TRBJ1-2,many,TGCGCCAGCAGCGCCCGGGAATATGGCTATACCTTC,CASSAREYGYTF
TRBV28,NA,TRBJ2-1,many,TGTGCCAGCAGCCGCGGGACTCTCGGAAATGAGCAGTTCTTC,CASSRGTLGNEQFF
TRBV20-1,TRBD2,TRBJ2-3,many,TGCAGTGCTATGACTAGCTTTGGCACAGATACGCAGTATTTT,CSAMTSFGTDTQYF
TRBV5-4,NA,TRBJ2-5,many,TGTGCCAGCAGCTTGGTCCGCGAGACCCAGTACTTC,CASSLVRETQYF
TRBV29-1,NA,TRBJ2-4,few,TGCAGCGTTACCGGAGGCTTAACCAAAAACATTCAGTACTTC,CSVTGGLTKNIQYF
TRBV5-1,NA,TRBJ1-1,NA,TGCGCCAGCAGCTTGGGGGTGAGGACTGAAGCTTTCTTT,CASSLGVRTEAFF
TRBV4-1,NA,TRBJ1-4,many,TGCGCCAGCAGCCAAGGTATGGGATCGGACGAAAAACTGTTTTTT,CASSQGMGSDEKLFF
TRBV20-1,NA,TRBJ2-7,few,TGCAGTGCTAGAGATATACGGGAGCAGTACTTC,CSARDIREQYF
TRBV6-5,NA,TRBJ2-7,many,TGTGCCAGCAGTCCGGTACTCGGCGAGCAGTACTTC,CASSPVLGEQYF
TRBV7-6,NA,TRBJ2-1,many,TGTGCCAGCAGCTTAGTCCCCCTTGAGCAGTTCTTC,CASSLVPLEQFF
TRBV5-4,TRBD2,TRBJ2-1,NA,TGTGCCAGCAGCTCTGGGCGTCTTGGGACTAGCGGGGCCCTTTCCTACAATGAGCAGTTCTTC,CASSSGRLGTSGALSYNEQFF
TRBV15,NA,TRBJ2-7,NA,TGTGCCACCAGCAGAGAGTTACGGAGCGAGCAGTACTTC,CATSRELRSEQYF